This is a list of T cell receptor beta chains from one sample in a study of T-cell reconstitution after alpha-beta-depleted transplantation in children. MiXCR was run by TCRdb on the PCR reads, yielding one entry per CDR3 protein. Of more than 200,000 distinct CDR3 sequences listed, over 20% are singletons. The sequenced sample was PBMCs, obtained before TCRalphabeta/CD19-depleted stem cell transplant. The receptors originated from a girl aged 2 to 9 with Fanconi anemia, due to receive a stem cell transplant. Both conserved end residues are part of each CDR3. The D gene is left open where the match is weak. Some rows have no size entry. The others give once, few or many, or a class for an expanded clone.

abundance	j_gene	d_gene	v_gene	CDR3aa	CDR3nt
many	TRBJ2-7	.	TRBV20-1	CSASRGAAATYEQYF	TGCAGTGCTAGCCGGGGAGCAGCGGCGACCTACGAGCAGTACTTC
many	TRBJ2-7	.	TRBV29-1	CSVEDNRDHSYEQYF	TGCAGCGTTGAAGATAATCGGGACCACTCCTACGAGCAGTACTTC
once	TRBJ1-2	.	TRBV6-5	CASSYRDGDYGYTF	TGTGCCAGCAGTTACAGGGACGGTGATTATGGCTACACCTTC
many	TRBJ1-1	.	TRBV30	CAWGETNTEAFF	TGTGCCTGGGGGGAGACCAACACTGAAGCTTTCTTT
.	TRBJ2-7	.	TRBV6-2/TRBV6-3	CASGSHRAYEQYF	TGTGCCAGCGGTTCGCACAGGGCCTACGAGCAGTACTTC
.	TRBJ2-5	TRBD1	TRBV7-8	CASSLATGEETQYF	TGTGCCAGCAGCTTAGCTACAGGGGAAGAGACCCAGTACTTC
many	TRBJ1-1	.	TRBV25-1	CASSVEGGAFF	TGTGCCAGCAGTGTTGAGGGGGGAGCTTTCTTT
many	TRBJ1-5	.	TRBV6-2/TRBV6-3	CASSYGKWGSNQPQHF	TGTGCCAGCAGTTACGGAAAGTGGGGTAGCAATCAGCCCCAGCATTTT
hyperexpanded	TRBJ2-7	.	TRBV7-2	CASSVAYEQYF	TGTGCCAGCAGCGTGGCCTACGAGCAGTACTTC
many	TRBJ2-5	.	TRBV2	CASGYRGGETQYF	TGTGCCAGCGGATACAGGGGGGGGGAGACCCAGTACTTC
many	TRBJ2-3	.	TRBV29-1	CSVAFGQSGPDTQYF	TGCAGCGTTGCTTTTGGTCAATCGGGCCCAGATACGCAGTATTTT
.	TRBJ2-3	TRBD2	TRBV20-1	CSASRGSGDTQYF	TGCAGTGCGAGTCGCGGGAGCGGAGATACGCAGTATTTT
.	TRBJ2-7	.	TRBV7-9	CASSVADISEQYF	TGTGCCAGCAGCGTTGCCGACATATCCGAGCAGTACTTC
few	TRBJ2-1	.	TRBV20-1	CSARDRWGRYNEQFF	TGCAGTGCTAGAGATCGTTGGGGGCGTTACAATGAGCAGTTCTTC
.	TRBJ2-1	TRBD2	TRBV20-1	CSARTSGKGYNEQFF	TGCAGTGCTAGGACTAGCGGGAAAGGCTACAATGAGCAGTTCTTC
few	TRBJ2-7	TRBD2	TRBV6-5	CASSSPLTSGGTYEQYF	TGTGCCAGCAGTTCCCCCTTAACTAGCGGGGGAACCTACGAGCAGTACTTC
few	TRBJ2-1	TRBD2	TRBV15	CATSPPGLASHNEQFF	TGTGCCACCAGCCCACCGGGACTAGCTTCTCACAATGAGCAGTTCTTC
many	TRBJ2-3	TRBD1	TRBV24-1	CATSDPKGQGADTQYF	TGTGCCACCAGTGACCCCAAGGGACAGGGAGCAGATACGCAGTATTTT
.	TRBJ2-1	.	TRBV29-1	CSAPKSSNEQFF	TGCAGCGCTCCAAAGTCCTCCAATGAGCAGTTCTTC
.	TRBJ2-1	.	TRBV18	CASSPSSRESYNEQFF	TGTGCCAGCTCACCATCGTCCCGGGAATCTTACAATGAGCAGTTCTTC
many	TRBJ2-7	TRBD1	TRBV29-1	CSVRDSPYEQYF	TGCAGCGTTAGGGACAGTCCCTACGAGCAGTACTTC
few	TRBJ2-1	TRBD2	TRBV29-1	CSVDGRWTYNEQFF	TGCAGCGTTGACGGGAGGTGGACCTACAATGAGCAGTTCTTC
many	TRBJ2-7	.	TRBV12-3/TRBV12-4	CASSPGVGGYEQYF	TGTGCCAGCAGTCCAGGGGTGGGGGGCTACGAGCAGTACTTC
many	TRBJ2-1	.	TRBV29-1	CSVGWGLGVEQFF	TGCAGCGTTGGATGGGGGCTCGGGGTTGAGCAGTTCTTC
many	TRBJ2-1	TRBD2	TRBV6-5	CASRSTSGSSYNEQFF	TGTGCCAGCAGGTCTACTAGCGGGAGTTCGTACAATGAGCAGTTCTTC
many	TRBJ1-2	.	TRBV29-1	CSVGVPAGVNYGYTF	TGCAGCGTTGGAGTCCCGGCAGGGGTTAACTATGGCTACACCTTC
few	TRBJ2-3	TRBD2	TRBV2	CANGLAGSTDTQYF	TGTGCCAACGGACTAGCGGGTAGCACAGATACGCAGTATTTT
many	TRBJ2-5	.	TRBV7-2	CASSLLSQESQYF	TGTGCCAGCAGCTTACTGTCACAAGAGAGCCAGTACTTC
.	TRBJ2-5	.	TRBV11-3	CASSFSPRAQETQYF	TGTGCCAGCAGCTTTTCGCCAAGGGCACAAGAGACCCAGTACTTC
many	TRBJ2-1	TRBD2	TRBV29-1	CSVGLASYNEQFF	TGCAGCGTCGGACTAGCGTCCTACAATGAGCAGTTCTTC